This TCR beta chain was recorded in a study of beta chain features in type 1 diabetes. As every portion of the isolated RNA was reverse transcribed, the sequencing read expressed TCRB transcripts. Sequenced by immunoSEQ multiplex PCR; TCRdb stores in-frame clones only, minus some. This table has under 950,000 clones, roughly a sixth appearing once. The germline CDR1 and CDR2 sequences are ENHRY and SYGVKD. The CDR3 length is 16 residues. Unmatched junction bases numbered 6, after V lost 4 bases and J lost 1 base. This clone showed up just once. The receptor's source is a young woman in good health. The sequencing sample was made of naive CD4+ T cells from blood. This chain connects TRBV10-3 to TRBJ2-2; 7 bases map to TRBD2. CDR3 protein: CAISVVAGVNTGELFF. Here the CDR3 DNA reads TGTGCCATCAGTGTGGTAGCGGGTGTGAACACCGGGGAGCTGTTTTTT.